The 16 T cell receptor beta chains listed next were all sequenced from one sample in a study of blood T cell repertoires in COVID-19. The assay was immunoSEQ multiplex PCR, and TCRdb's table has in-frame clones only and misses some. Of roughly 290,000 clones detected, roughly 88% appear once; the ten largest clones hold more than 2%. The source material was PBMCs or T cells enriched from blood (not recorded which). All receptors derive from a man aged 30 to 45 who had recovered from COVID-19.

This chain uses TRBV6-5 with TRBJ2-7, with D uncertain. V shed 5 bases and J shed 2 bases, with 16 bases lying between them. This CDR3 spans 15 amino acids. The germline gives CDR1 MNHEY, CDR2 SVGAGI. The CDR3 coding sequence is TGTGCCAGCAGTAGATCAGGCGACCGGACCTACGAGCAGTACTTC. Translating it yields CASSRSGDRTYEQYF.

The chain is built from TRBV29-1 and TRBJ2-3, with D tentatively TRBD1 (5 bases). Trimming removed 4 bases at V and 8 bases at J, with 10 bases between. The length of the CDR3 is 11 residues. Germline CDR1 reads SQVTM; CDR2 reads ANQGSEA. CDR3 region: CSVAGQGTQYF. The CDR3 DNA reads TGCAGCGTTGCGGGTCAGGGTACGCAGTATTTT.

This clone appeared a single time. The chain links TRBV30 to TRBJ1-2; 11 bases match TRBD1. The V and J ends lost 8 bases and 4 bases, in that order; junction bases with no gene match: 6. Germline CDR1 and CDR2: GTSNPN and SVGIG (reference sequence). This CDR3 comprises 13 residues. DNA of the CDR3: TGTGCCGGACCTGGGACAGGGGGCTATGGCTACACCTTC. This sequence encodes CAGPGTGGYGYTF.

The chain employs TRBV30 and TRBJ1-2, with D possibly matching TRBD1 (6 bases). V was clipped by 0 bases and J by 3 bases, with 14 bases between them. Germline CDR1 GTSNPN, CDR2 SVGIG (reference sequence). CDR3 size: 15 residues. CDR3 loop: CAWSVPQGGDYGYTF. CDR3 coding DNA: TGTGCCTGGAGTGTACCCCAAGGGGGTGACTATGGCTACACCTTC.

The chain's CDR3 is CASSLSGTAINYGYTF. CDR3 in DNA: TGTGCCAGCAGCCTCTCCGGGACAGCGATAAACTATGGCTACACCTTC. J is TRBJ1-2 and V is TRBV7-2, with 7 bases fitting TRBD1. Per the germline V gene, CDR1 is SGHTA and CDR2 is FQGNSA. This CDR3 spans 16 amino acids. V lost 5 bases and J lost 2; bases outside the gene matches: 11.

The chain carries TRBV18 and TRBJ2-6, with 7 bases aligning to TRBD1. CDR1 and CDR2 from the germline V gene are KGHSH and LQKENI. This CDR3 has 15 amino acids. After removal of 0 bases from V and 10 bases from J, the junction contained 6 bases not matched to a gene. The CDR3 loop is CASSPPHTGVNVLTF. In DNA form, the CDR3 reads TGTGCCAGCTCACCACCTCATACAGGGGTGAACGTCCTGACTTTC.

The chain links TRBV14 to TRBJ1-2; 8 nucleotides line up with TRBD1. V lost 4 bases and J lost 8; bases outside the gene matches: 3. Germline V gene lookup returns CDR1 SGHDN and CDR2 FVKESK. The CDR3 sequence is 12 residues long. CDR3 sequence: CASSRTGIGYTF. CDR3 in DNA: TGTGCCAGCAGCCGGACAGGGATAGGCTACACCTTC. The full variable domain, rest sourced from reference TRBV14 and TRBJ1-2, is EAGVTQFPSHSVIEKGQTVTLRCDPISGHDNLYWYRRVMGKEIKFLLHFVKESKQDESGMPNNRFLAERTGGTYSTLKVQPAELEDSGVYFCASSRTGIGYTFGSGTRLTVV.

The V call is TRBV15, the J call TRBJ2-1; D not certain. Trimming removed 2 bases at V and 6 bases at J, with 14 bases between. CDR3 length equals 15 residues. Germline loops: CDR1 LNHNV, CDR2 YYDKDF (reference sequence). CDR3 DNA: TGTGCCACCAGCAGATTCGGTGCACCCCTCAATGAGCAGTTCTTC. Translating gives CATSRFGAPLNEQFF.

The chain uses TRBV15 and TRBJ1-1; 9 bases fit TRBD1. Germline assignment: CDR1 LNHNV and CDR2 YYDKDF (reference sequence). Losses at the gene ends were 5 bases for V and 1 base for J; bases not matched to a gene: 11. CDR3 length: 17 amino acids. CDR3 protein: CATSGFLQGQGNTEAFF. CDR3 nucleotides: TGTGCCACCAGCGGTTTCCTACAGGGACAGGGGAACACTGAAGCTTTCTTT.

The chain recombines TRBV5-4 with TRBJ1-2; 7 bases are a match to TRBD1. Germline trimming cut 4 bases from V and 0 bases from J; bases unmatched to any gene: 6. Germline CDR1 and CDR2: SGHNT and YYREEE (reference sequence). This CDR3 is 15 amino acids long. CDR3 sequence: CASSLGTASNYGYTF. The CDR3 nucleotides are TGTGCCAGCAGCCTAGGGACAGCGTCTAACTATGGCTACACCTTC.

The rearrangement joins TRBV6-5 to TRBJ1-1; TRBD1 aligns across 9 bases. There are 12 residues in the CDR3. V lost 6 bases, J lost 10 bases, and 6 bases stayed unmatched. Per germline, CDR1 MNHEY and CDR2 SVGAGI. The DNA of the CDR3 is TGTGCCAGCAGACCCTGGACAGGGGCAGCTTTCTTT. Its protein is CASRPWTGAAFF.

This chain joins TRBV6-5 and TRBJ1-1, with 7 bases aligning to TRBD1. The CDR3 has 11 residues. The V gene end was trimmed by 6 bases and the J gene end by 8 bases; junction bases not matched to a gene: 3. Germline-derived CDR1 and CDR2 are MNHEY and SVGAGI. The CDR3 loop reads CASSLDREAFF. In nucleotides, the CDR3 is TGTGCCAGCAGCCTGGACAGGGAAGCTTTCTTT.

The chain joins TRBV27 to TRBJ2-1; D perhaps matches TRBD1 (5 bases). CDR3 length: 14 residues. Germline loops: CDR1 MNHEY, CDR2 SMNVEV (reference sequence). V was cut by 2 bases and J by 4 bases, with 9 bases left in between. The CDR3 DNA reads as TGTGCCAGCAGTTTACAGGACATGTACAATGAGCAGTTCTTC. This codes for CASSLQDMYNEQFF.

The CDR3 sequence: CASSLGQGNGYTF. The CDR3 DNA follows: TGTGCCAGTAGTTTGGGACAGGGTAACGGCTACACCTTC. This chain joins TRBV19 and TRBJ1-2; TRBD1 matches at 9 bases. The junction had 6 bases not matched to a gene; V was cut back by 5 bases and J by 8 bases. Germline V lookup: CDR1 LNHDA, CDR2 SQIVND (reference sequence). This CDR3 is built from 13 residues. Based on the CDR3 plus reference TRBV19 and TRBJ1-2, the full variable domain is DGGITQSPKYLFRKEGQNVTLSCEQNLNHDAMYWYRQDPGQGLRLIYYSQIVNDFQKGDIAEGYSVSREKKESFPLTVTSAQKNPTAFYLCASSLGQGNGYTFGSGTRLTVV.

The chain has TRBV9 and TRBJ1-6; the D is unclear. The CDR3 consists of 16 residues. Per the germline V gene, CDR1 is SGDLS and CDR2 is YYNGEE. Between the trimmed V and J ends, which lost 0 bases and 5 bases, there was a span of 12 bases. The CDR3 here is CASSVATPPDNSPLHF. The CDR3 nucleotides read TGTGCCAGCAGCGTAGCTACCCCCCCCGATAATTCACCCCTCCACTTT.

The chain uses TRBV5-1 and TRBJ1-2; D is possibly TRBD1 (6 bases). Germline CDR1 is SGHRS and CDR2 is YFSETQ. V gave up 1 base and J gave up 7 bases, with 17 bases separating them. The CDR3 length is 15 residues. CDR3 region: CASSLHQTGLGGYTF. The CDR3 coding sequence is TGCGCCAGCAGCTTGCACCAAACAGGGCTTGGTGGCTACACCTTC.